This T cell receptor (beta chain) was captured by sequencing in a study of blood T cell repertoires in COVID-19. V lost 2 bases and J 6 bases, leaving 11 bases between the germline ends. Germline lookup yields CDR1 MNHEY and CDR2 SVGEGT. This CDR3 is 14 amino acids long. Clones were sequenced by immunoSEQ multiplex PCR, and TCRdb holds only the in-frame ones, with some missing. The table records 190,000 or so clones, less than 90% of them present only once. The sample comprised peripheral blood. The rearrangement uses TRBV6-2 or TRBV6-3 and TRBJ1-5; D not resolved. The sequence was obtained from a woman between 65 and 79 years old with acute or convalescent COVID-19. The CDR3 loop is CASSYSGRSQPQHF. CDR3 bases: TGTGCCAGCAGTTACAGTGGGAGATCTCAGCCCCAGCATTTT.